Presented here are 29 T cell receptor beta chains from one specimen sequenced in a study of T-cell memory formation after mild COVID-19. TCRdb re-called the 5' RACE reads with MiXCR, one entry per CDR3 protein. The data contain 280,000 or so distinct CDR3 sequences, roughly 8.2% of them singletons. Source material: PBMCs or a T cell subset sorted from them (not recorded which). Receptors were obtained from a man aged 18 to 30 who had mild COVID-19 (a few samples of this study predate the infection). Cell type and time point are not known.

This clonotype was counted at least ten times. The chain uses TRBV27 and TRBJ1-2; 9 bases fit TRBD1. From germline, CDR1 is MNHEY and CDR2 SMNVEV (reference sequence). This CDR3 is built from 15 residues. The ends lost 10 bases at V and 8 bases at J; junction bases unmatched: 17. The CDR3 loop is CATGPWTGEVNGYTF. In DNA, the CDR3 is TGTGCCACCGGCCCATGGACAGGGGAAGTTAACGGCTACACCTTC.

CDR3 nucleotides: TGTGCCAGCAGTTCCCCCCTGACAGGGGGAGGCTACACCTTC. It translates to CASSSPLTGGGYTF. The chain employs TRBV6-5 and TRBJ1-2, with 9 bases identical to TRBD1. The germline V gene has CDR1 MNHEY and CDR2 SVGAGI. This CDR3 has 14 residues. Trimming at V came to 4 bases and at J to 8 bases, leaving 8 bases not matched to a gene.

This clonotype came up a few times. This chain uses TRBV11-2 with TRBJ1-1; 7 bases align to TRBD1. Germline V CDR1 and CDR2: SGHAT, FQNNGV. With V trimmed by 3 bases and J by 0 bases, 13 bases remained unmatched. CDR3 length: 18 amino acids. The CDR3 DNA sequence: TGTGCCAGCAGCTTGGGAGATGGGACAGATACTCTGAACACTGAAGCTTTCTTT. It translates to CASSLGDGTDTLNTEAFF.

This clonotype was seen a handful of times. V usage is TRBV5-6 and J usage is TRBJ2-7, with D tentatively TRBD2 (6 bases). V shed 4 bases and J shed 4 bases, with 15 bases lying between them. Looked up from germline, CDR1 is SGHDT and CDR2 is YYEEEE. The CDR3 loop spans 14 amino acids. In DNA form, the CDR3 reads TGTGCCAGCAGCCCCTGGGACGGGGGTTACGAGCAGTACGTC. Encoded protein: CASSPWDGGYEQYV.

There are a few counts of this clonotype. The chain's CDR3 is CASTSGALGYF. The CDR3 DNA follows: TGTGCCAGCACCAGCGGGGCCTTGGGGTATTTT. The chain carries TRBV6-6 and TRBJ2-3; 7 nucleotides agree with TRBD2. CDR1 is MNHNY and CDR2 is SVGAGI in the germline V gene (reference sequence). Unmatched junction bases numbered 9, after V lost 7 bases and J lost 14 bases. The CDR3 covers 11 residues.

This clonotype was observed a few times. V and J are TRBV9 and TRBJ1-1; 8 bases agree with TRBD1. CDR1 is SGDLS and CDR2 is YYNGEE in the germline V gene. Trimming removed 4 bases from V and 0 bases from J; junction bases left unmatched: 8. This CDR3 is 16 amino acids long. CDR3 in DNA: TGTGCCAGCAGCCCTCGGACAGGGACAATGAACACTGAAGCTTTCTTT. Residues: CASSPRTGTMNTEAFF.

A few counts support this clonotype. CDR3 loop: CASRRGTSGGDEQFF. In DNA, the CDR3 is TGCGCCAGCAGACGAGGGACTAGCGGGGGGGATGAGCAGTTCTTC. The chain couples TRBV10-2 to TRBJ2-1, with 16 bases lining up with TRBD2. Germline CDR1 and CDR2: WSHSY and SAAADI. V lost 6 bases and J lost 8; bases outside the gene matches: 4. CDR3 size: 15 residues.

This clonotype was seen a few times. The chain couples TRBV29-1 to TRBJ1-2; D not certain. Germline V gene lookup returns CDR1 SQVTM and CDR2 ANQGSEA. Deletions cut 4 bases from V and 4 bases from J, with 7 bases between. The CDR3 contains 11 residues. CDR3 loop: CSVAVAYGYTF. In nucleotides, the CDR3 is TGCAGCGTTGCCGTCGCCTATGGCTACACCTTC.

This clonotype was found many times. V is TRBV7-2 and J is TRBJ2-7; 9 nucleotides line up with TRBD2. The length of the CDR3 is 15 residues. Losses at the gene ends were 1 base for V and 3 bases for J; bases not matched to a gene: 4. Germline-derived CDR1 and CDR2 are SGHTA and FQGNSA. In DNA form, the CDR3 reads TGTGCCAGCAGCTTAGAGCGGGGGGCGATCTACGAGCAGTACTTC. Translated: CASSLERGAIYEQYF.

The V and J genes are TRBV7-8 and TRBJ2-7; 7 bases match TRBD1. Trimming at V came to 4 bases and at J to 5 bases, leaving 8 bases not matched to a gene. This CDR3 comprises 14 residues. The V gene's germline CDR1 is SGHVS and CDR2 FQNEAQ. DNA of the CDR3: TGTGCCAGCAGCTCCTGGGACAGAGTGAACGAGCAGTACGTC. Protein sequence: CASSSWDRVNEQYV.

This clonotype occurred a few times. The V and J genes are TRBV7-9 and TRBJ1-6, with D maybe TRBD1 (6 bases). The ends were cut back, 4 bases at V and 4 bases at J, with 8 bases in the middle. The CDR3 contains 14 residues. Germline V gene data show CDR1 as SEHNR and CDR2 as FQNEAQ (reference sequence). The CDR3 coding sequence is TGTGCCAGCAGCTGGGGGCTGTATAATTCACCCCTCCACTTT. It codes for CASSWGLYNSPLHF.

The gene calls are TRBV7-3 and TRBJ1-5; 9 nucleotides match TRBD1. The V and J ends lost 5 bases and 8 bases, in that order; junction bases with no gene match: 10. This CDR3 has 15 residues. Germline loops: CDR1 SGHTA, CDR2 FQGTGA. Written as DNA, the CDR3 is TGTGCCAGCAGCGCAACAGGGGGCCCCGGGGAGCCCCAGCATTTT. This encodes CASSATGGPGEPQHF.

This clonotype was observed a few times. CDR3 loop: CASSQLKDTQYF. DNA for the CDR3: TGTGCCAGCAGCCAACTGAAAGATACGCAGTATTTT. The chain joins TRBV14 to TRBJ2-3, with D unclear. V was cut by 2 bases and J by 5 bases, with 5 bases left in between. CDR1 is SGHDN and CDR2 is FVKESK in the germline V gene. The CDR3 consists of 12 residues.

This chain connects TRBV6-5 to TRBJ1-1, with unresolved D. Germline V gene data show CDR1 as MNHEY and CDR2 as SVGAGI. The CDR3 has 14 amino acids. Trimming pared 2 bases from V and 4 bases from J, leaving 11 bases between. The CDR3 DNA follows: TGTGCCAGCAGTTACCCGGGAAAATCCACTGAAGCTTTCTTT. Its translation: CASSYPGKSTEAFF.

This clonotype has a handful of counts. The chain has TRBV5-5 and TRBJ2-5; either TRBD1 or TRBD2 may supply D (5 bases each). The CDR3 has 16 amino acids. V lost 2 bases to trimming and J lost 4 bases, with 18 bases between them. CDR1 and CDR2 (germline): SGHKS, YYEKEE (reference sequence). CDR3 sequence: CASSFRRDAPLETQYF. CDR3 DNA sequence: TGTGCCAGCAGCTTCCGCCGGGACGCACCTCTAGAGACCCAGTACTTC.

This clonotype has more than one count but fewer than ten. The chain has TRBV2 and TRBJ1-5; D is ambiguous. This CDR3 has 12 amino acids. V gave up 3 bases and J gave up 6 bases, with 6 bases separating them. CDR1 is SNHLY, CDR2 FYNNEI, per germline. CDR3 region: CASSDGPQPQHF. The CDR3 nucleotides are TGTGCCAGCAGTGACGGACCTCAGCCCCAGCATTTT. Drawing the rest from reference TRBV2 and TRBJ1-5, the complete variable domain is EPEVTQTPSHQVTQMGQEVILRCVPISNHLYFYWYRQILGQKVEFLVSFYNNEISEKSEIFDDQFSVERPDGSNFTLKIRSTKLEDSAMYFCASSDGPQPQHFGDGTRLSIL.

The chain employs TRBV29-1 and TRBJ1-1, with TRBD1 matching 9 bases. The CDR3 totals 11 residues. V lost 5 bases to trimming and J lost 8 bases; unmatched junction nucleotides: 3. The germline gives CDR1 SQVTM, CDR2 ANQGSEA. CDR3 amino acids: CSVHGTGEAFF. CDR3 DNA: TGCAGCGTTCACGGGACAGGGGAAGCTTTCTTT.

The rearrangement joins TRBV3-1 to TRBJ1-2; 10 nucleotides agree with TRBD1. Germline V gene sequence: CDR1 LGHDT, CDR2 YNNKEL (reference sequence). The ends lost 2 bases at V and 4 bases at J; junction bases unmatched: 1. The CDR3 runs 14 residues. CDR3 in amino acids: CASSQRDRGYGYTF. For the CDR3, the DNA is TGTGCCAGCAGCCAACGGGACAGGGGCTATGGCTACACCTTC.

This clonotype was picked up many times. The chain combines TRBV11-1 with TRBJ2-5, with a tentative D call TRBD1 (6 bases). The V gene lost 5 bases and the J gene lost 2 bases, with 9 bases spanning the gap. CDR3 size: 13 residues. Germline V gene data show CDR1 as SGHAT and CDR2 as FQDESV (reference sequence). This chain's CDR3 is CASSPTGQETQYF. CDR3 DNA sequence: TGTGCCAGCAGCCCGACAGGACAAGAGACCCAGTACTTC.

The table lists this clonotype with a count of one. The chain combines TRBV21-1 with TRBJ2-4. TRBV21-1 is labeled a pseudogene. The CDR3 contains 13 residues. The CDR3 loop is CAVKDLAKNIQYF. CDR3 bases: TGTGCCGTAAAAGACCTAGCCAAAAACATTCAGTACTTC.

The chain combines TRBV7-3 with TRBJ2-3, with 11 bases aligning to TRBD2. The CDR3 totals 15 residues. Germline loops: CDR1 SGHTA, CDR2 FQGTGA. Trimming took 1 base from V and 11 from J; bases not matched to a gene: 8. CDR3 protein: CASSLNGLAGGKQYF. In DNA form, the CDR3 reads TGTGCCAGCAGCTTAAACGGGCTAGCGGGGGGTAAGCAGTATTTT.

Ten or more counts support this clonotype. CDR3 protein: CASSLVGALVETQYF. The DNA of the CDR3 is TGCGCCAGCAGCTTGGTAGGGGCATTGGTGGAGACCCAGTACTTC. The rearrangement links TRBV5-1 to TRBJ2-5; a possible D gene is TRBD1 (5 bases). This CDR3 has 15 amino acids. CDR1 and CDR2 from the germline V gene are SGHRS and YFSETQ. Trimming removed 0 bases at V and 5 bases at J, with 14 bases between.

This clonotype has a handful of counts. V gene TRBV5-6 combines with J gene TRBJ2-5; 9 bases are shared with TRBD1. Per the germline V gene, CDR1 is SGHDT and CDR2 is YYEEEE. This CDR3 comprises 15 residues. The ends lost 4 bases at V and 5 bases at J; junction bases unmatched: 9. Written as DNA, the CDR3 is TGTGCCAGCAGCATCAATACAGGGGGCGTTGAGACCCAGTACTTC. Its translation: CASSINTGGVETQYF.

This clonotype was recorded a few times. The chain has TRBV5-6 and TRBJ1-1; perhaps TRBD1 as D (5 bases). This CDR3 has 14 amino acids. V lost 5 bases to trimming and J lost 3 bases, with 14 bases between them. In germline, CDR1 is SGHDT, CDR2 YYEEEE. The CDR3 spells CASRYRWGYTEAFF. CDR3 sequence (DNA): TGTGCCAGCAGGTACCGTTGGGGCTACACTGAAGCTTTCTTT.

The chain joins TRBV6-2 or TRBV6-3 to TRBJ1-2; 8 nucleotides align to TRBD1. Looked up from germline, CDR1 is MNHEY and CDR2 is SVGEGT. The CDR3 sequence is 15 residues long. With 5 bases clipped from V and 3 bases from J, the junction kept 8 bases outside the gene matches. In DNA, the CDR3 is TGTGCCAGCAGTGCCTGGGGCAGGGGGCACTATGGCTACACCTTC. It codes for CASSAWGRGHYGYTF.

CDR3 nucleotides: TGCAGTGTCAGACAGGATCCCTCCTCCGAGCAGTACGTC. Translated: CSVRQDPSSEQYV. The rearrangement links TRBV20-1 to TRBJ2-7, with a weak D call TRBD1 (6 bases). Germline V gene sequence: CDR1 DFQATT, CDR2 SNEGSKA (reference sequence). This CDR3 region has 13 residues.

The rearrangement uses TRBV7-8 and TRBJ1-6, with TRBD1 as a possible D gene (5 bases). The CDR3 runs 13 residues. From germline, CDR1 is SGHVS and CDR2 FQNEAQ. Trimming left V 11 bases short and J 0 bases short, with 8 bases between. The CDR3 DNA is TGTGCCTGGGGGAGCTCCTATAATTCACCCCTCCACTTT. It is translated as CAWGSSYNSPLHF.

Only a few counts were recorded for this clonotype. The chain recombines TRBV12-3 or TRBV12-4 with TRBJ1-1, with D perhaps TRBD1 (5 bases). With 5 bases removed from V and 5 bases from J, the gap between germline ends came to 18 bases. The CDR3 is made up of 15 amino acids. The DNA for the CDR3 is TGTGCCAGCAGTCAGCATACGGGGGGATGGACTGAAGCTTTCTTT. The encoded protein is CASSQHTGGWTEAFF.

This chain links TRBV27 with TRBJ1-1; TRBD1 might be the D (6 bases). V was clipped by 7 bases and J by 3 bases, with 21 bases between them. This CDR3 is 16 amino acids long. The germline CDR1 and CDR2 sequences are MNHEY and SMNVEV (reference sequence). The DNA of the CDR3 is TGTGCCAGCAATTCTATGTACGACAGGTTACACACTGAAGCTTTCTTT. Its translation: CASNSMYDRLHTEAFF.